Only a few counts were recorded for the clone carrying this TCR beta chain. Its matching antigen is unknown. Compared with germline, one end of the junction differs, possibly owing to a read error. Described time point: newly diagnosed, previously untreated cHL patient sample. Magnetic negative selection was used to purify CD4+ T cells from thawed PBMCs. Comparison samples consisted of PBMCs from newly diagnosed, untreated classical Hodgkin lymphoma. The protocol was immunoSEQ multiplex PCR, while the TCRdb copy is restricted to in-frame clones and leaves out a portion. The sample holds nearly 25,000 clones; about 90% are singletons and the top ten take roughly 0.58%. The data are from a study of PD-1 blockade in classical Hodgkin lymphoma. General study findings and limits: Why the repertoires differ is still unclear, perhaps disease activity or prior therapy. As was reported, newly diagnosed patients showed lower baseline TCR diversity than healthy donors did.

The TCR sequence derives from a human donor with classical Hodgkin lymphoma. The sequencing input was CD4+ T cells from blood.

The CDR3 DNA reads as TGTGCCAGCAGCTTGGTGGGGATCGGTCGTACGAATTTT. Amino acids: CASSLVGIGRTNF. The gene calls are TRBV5-6 and TRBJ1-3; no clear D gene. Germline CDR1 reads SGHDT; CDR2 reads YYEEEE. The CDR3 is made up of 13 amino acids. Together with reference TRBV5-6 and TRBJ1-3, the CDR3 gives the full variable domain: DAGVTQSPTHLIKTRGQQVTLRCSPKSGHDTVSWYQQALGQGPQFIFQYYEEEERQRGNFPDRFSGHQFPNYSSELNVNALLLGDSALYLCASSLVGIGRTNFGEGSWLTVV.